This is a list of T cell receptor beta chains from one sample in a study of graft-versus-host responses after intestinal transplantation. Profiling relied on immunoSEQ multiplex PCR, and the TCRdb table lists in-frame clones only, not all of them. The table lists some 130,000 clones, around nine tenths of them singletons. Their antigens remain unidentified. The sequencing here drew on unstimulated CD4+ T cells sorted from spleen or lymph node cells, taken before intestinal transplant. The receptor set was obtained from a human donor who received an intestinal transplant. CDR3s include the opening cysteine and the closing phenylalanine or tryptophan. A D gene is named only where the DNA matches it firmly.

cdr3_aa: CASSQGNTIYF
cdr3_nt: TGTGCCAGCAGTCAGGGAAACACCATATATTTT
v_call: TRBV6-5
d_call: NA
cdr3_length: 11
j_call: TRBJ1-3

cdr3_aa: CASSLAGRLEKLFF
cdr3_nt: TGCGCCAGCAGCTTGGCGGGGCGGCTTGAAAAACTGTTTTTT
v_call: TRBV5-1
d_call: NA
cdr3_length: 14
j_call: TRBJ1-4

cdr3_aa: CASTTSGYLYNEQFF
cdr3_nt: TGTGCCAGCACCACTAGCGGATACCTCTACAATGAGCAGTTCTTC
v_call: TRBV6-1
d_call: TRBD2
cdr3_length: 15
j_call: TRBJ2-1

cdr3_aa: CASSVEGASSYEQYF
cdr3_nt: TGTGCCAGCAGCGTAGAAGGGGCGTCTTCCTACGAGCAGTACTTC
v_call: TRBV9
d_call: NA
cdr3_length: 15
j_call: TRBJ2-7

cdr3_aa: CAIGSVYEQYF
cdr3_nt: TGTGCCATCGGGTCCGTCTACGAGCAGTACTTC
v_call: TRBV6-1
d_call: NA
cdr3_length: 11
j_call: TRBJ2-7

cdr3_aa: CASSGGQGLLEAFF
cdr3_nt: TGTGCCAGCAGTGGTGGACAGGGACTGCTTGAAGCTTTCTTT
v_call: TRBV2
d_call: TRBD1
cdr3_length: 14
j_call: TRBJ1-1

cdr3_aa: CASSREGAVSGANVLTF
cdr3_nt: TGTGCCAGCTCACGGGAGGGGGCCGTCTCTGGGGCCAACGTCCTGACTTTC
v_call: TRBV18
d_call: NA
cdr3_length: 17
j_call: TRBJ2-6

cdr3_aa: CASSHRTRETRSYGYTF
cdr3_nt: TGCGCCAGCAGCCATCGAACCAGGGAGACAAGGAGCTATGGCTACACCTTC
v_call: TRBV4-1
d_call: NA
cdr3_length: 17
j_call: TRBJ1-2

cdr3_aa: CASSDSLGTSPLHF
cdr3_nt: TGCGCCAGCAGTGATTCCCTGGGGACTTCACCCCTCCACTTT
v_call: TRBV10-1
d_call: NA
cdr3_length: 14
j_call: TRBJ1-6

cdr3_aa: CASSPGQGSSNEQFF
cdr3_nt: TGTGCCAGCTCACCAGGACAGGGGTCGAGCAATGAGCAGTTCTTC
v_call: TRBV18
d_call: TRBD1
cdr3_length: 15
j_call: TRBJ2-1

cdr3_aa: CASRLLLGNTIYF
cdr3_nt: TGTGCCAGCAGACTCCTCCTCGGAAACACCATATATTTT
v_call: TRBV7-9
d_call: NA
cdr3_length: 13
j_call: TRBJ1-3

cdr3_aa: CASSVAGSSYEQYF
cdr3_nt: TGTGCCAGCAGTGTGGCAGGCAGCTCCTACGAGCAGTACTTT
v_call: TRBV25-1
d_call: NA
cdr3_length: 14
j_call: TRBJ2-7

cdr3_aa: CASSEGFGGPQHF
cdr3_nt: TGTGCCAGCAGTGAAGGATTCGGGGGGCCCCAGCATTTT
v_call: TRBV25-1
d_call: NA
cdr3_length: 13
j_call: TRBJ1-5

cdr3_aa: CASSLGGDTQYF
cdr3_nt: TGTGCCAGCAGCTTGGGTGGAGATACGCAGTATTTT
v_call: TRBV5-5
d_call: NA
cdr3_length: 12
j_call: TRBJ2-3

cdr3_aa: CASSLTLNRAGELFF
cdr3_nt: TGTGCCAGCAGCTTGACCCTGAACCGGGCCGGGGAGCTGTTTTTT
v_call: TRBV5-6
d_call: NA
cdr3_length: 15
j_call: TRBJ2-2

cdr3_aa: CASSYSGGGGEKLFF
cdr3_nt: TGTGCCAGCAGTTACTCGGGTGGGGGCGGGGAAAAACTGTTTTTT
v_call: TRBV6-6
d_call: NA
cdr3_length: 15
j_call: TRBJ1-4

cdr3_aa: CASRRGQGNNQPQHF
cdr3_nt: TGTGCCAGCAGGAGGGGACAGGGAAACAATCAGCCCCAGCATTTT
v_call: TRBV2
d_call: TRBD1
cdr3_length: 15
j_call: TRBJ1-5

cdr3_aa: CARSLGKTGRPPMNTEAFF
cdr3_nt: TGTGCCAGAAGCTTGGGCAAGACAGGTCGTCCCCCTATGAACACTGAAGCTTTCTTT
v_call: TRBV5-3
d_call: NA
cdr3_length: 19
j_call: TRBJ1-1

cdr3_aa: CASSFNRNTDTQYF
cdr3_nt: TGTGCCAGCAGCTTTAACAGAAACACAGATACGCAGTATTTT
v_call: TRBV5-4
d_call: NA
cdr3_length: 14
j_call: TRBJ2-3

cdr3_aa: CASSFIGRGLAGAYEQYF
cdr3_nt: TGTGCCAGCAGCTTCATAGGCCGTGGACTAGCGGGGGCCTACGAGCAGTACTTC
v_call: TRBV7-9
d_call: TRBD2
cdr3_length: 18
j_call: TRBJ2-7